This T cell receptor beta chain was recorded in a study of cytomegalovirus exposure and HLA in healthy donors. About this clone itself: Its antigen is still unknown.

The PCR made use of 60 Vbeta and 13 Jbeta primers. Data came from immunoSEQ multiplex PCR; TCRdb stores just in-frame clones and leaves some out. Among 150,000 to 200,000 clones listed, approximately 80% were seen once. Per the germline V gene, CDR1 is SGHRS and CDR2 is YFSETQ. Trimming stripped 2 bases from V and 7 bases from J, with 10 bases between. The CDR3 is 12 residues long. General study findings and limits: Analyzed later, association rates of TCRs varied across HLA loci, with DRB1 most and HLA-C fewest.

V and J are TRBV5-1 and TRBJ2-7; a possible D gene is TRBD2 (5 bases). This receptor was taken from a woman aged 18-30 years in good health and CMV-seronegative. Material: PBMCs. For the CDR3, the DNA is TGCGCCAGCAGCTTATCCGGGATTGAGCAGTACTTC. Translating it yields CASSLSGIEQYF.